This TCR beta chain was identified during a study of blood T cell repertoires in COVID-19. Study-level information: T cells, B-cell-depleted T cells, or PBMCs provided the cDNA or gDNA that served as material.

The CDR3 extends over 15 amino acids. CDR1 MDHEN and CDR2 SYDVKM come from the germline V gene. With 4 bases removed from V and 4 bases from J, the gap between germline ends came to 16 bases. The table came from immunoSEQ multiplex PCR; TCRdb's copy has only in-frame clones and leaves some out. The table lists some 260,000 clones, around nine tenths of them singletons, with approximately 2.1% in the top ten. The rearrangement links TRBV28 to TRBJ1-2; perhaps TRBD1 as D (5 bases). Sequencing was carried out using peripheral blood. The sequence derives from a woman between 35 and 50 years old who had recovered from COVID-19. CDR3 in amino acids: CASSSPPGKAYGYTF. CDR3 coding DNA: TGTGCCAGCAGTTCTCCCCCAGGGAAGGCCTATGGCTACACCTTC.